The clone carrying this TCR beta chain was found a few times. No antigen is known for it. TCRdb's table, derived via immunoSEQ multiplex PCR, lists solely in-frame clones and lacks some. There are about 980,000 clones in the sample; about 80% occur only once, and approximately 1.5% lies in the top ten. The CDR3 covers 16 residues. V lost 4 bases and J lost 6; bases outside the gene matches: 12. The germline CDR1 and CDR2 sequences are SGHDT and YYEEEE. The data originate from a study of shared clonotypes between healthy human individuals. Study results and limitations: Naive subsets, compared against memory subsets, generally had larger estimated richness values.

This rearrangement joins TRBV5-6 to TRBJ2-7; 11 positions match TRBD2. The origin of this receptor is a young man in good health. Sequencing was performed on memory CD4+ T cells sorted from blood. Regarding subset: CD45RA-negative fraction. The CDR3 here is CASSLRLAGTIAEQYF. The CDR3 DNA follows: TGTGCCAGCAGCCTAAGACTAGCGGGAACAATAGCCGAGCAGTACTTC.